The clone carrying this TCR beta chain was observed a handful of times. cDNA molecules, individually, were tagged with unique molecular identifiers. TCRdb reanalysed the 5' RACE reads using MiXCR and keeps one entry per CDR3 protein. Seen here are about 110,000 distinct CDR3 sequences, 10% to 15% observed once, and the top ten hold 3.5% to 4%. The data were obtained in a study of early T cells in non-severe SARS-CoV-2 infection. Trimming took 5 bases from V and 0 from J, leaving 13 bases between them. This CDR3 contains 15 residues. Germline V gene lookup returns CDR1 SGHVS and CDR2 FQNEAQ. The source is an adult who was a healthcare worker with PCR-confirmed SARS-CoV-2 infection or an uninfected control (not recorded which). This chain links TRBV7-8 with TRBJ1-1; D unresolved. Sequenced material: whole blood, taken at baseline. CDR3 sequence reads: CASSPQAGVNTEAFF. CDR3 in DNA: TGTGCCAGCAGCCCTCAAGCAGGCGTGAACACTGAAGCTTTCTTT.